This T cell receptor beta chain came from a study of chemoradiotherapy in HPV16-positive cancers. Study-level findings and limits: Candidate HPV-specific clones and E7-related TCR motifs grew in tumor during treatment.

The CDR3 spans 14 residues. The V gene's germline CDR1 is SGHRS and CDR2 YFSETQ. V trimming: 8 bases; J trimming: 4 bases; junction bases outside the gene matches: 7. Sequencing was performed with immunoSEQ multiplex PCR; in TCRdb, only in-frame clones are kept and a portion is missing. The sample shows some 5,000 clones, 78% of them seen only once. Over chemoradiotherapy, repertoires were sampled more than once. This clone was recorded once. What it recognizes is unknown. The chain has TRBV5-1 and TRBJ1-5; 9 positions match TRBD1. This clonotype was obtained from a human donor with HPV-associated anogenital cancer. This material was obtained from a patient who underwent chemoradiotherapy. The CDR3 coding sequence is TGCGCCAGGTTGGGACAGGGATTTAATCAGCCCCAGCATTTT. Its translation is CARLGQGFNQPQHF.